Below are 10 T cell receptor beta chains sequenced from a single sample in a study of blood T cell repertoires in COVID-19. Here immunoSEQ multiplex PCR was the method, and the copy in TCRdb shows in-frame clones only, minus some. The sample carries about 200,000 clones, more than 75% recorded once. The sequencing sample was made of peripheral blood. The receptors here all came from a woman in her 70s with COVID-19, enrolled during active disease.

The chain couples TRBV29-1 to TRBJ2-5; TRBD1 agrees at 8 bases. The CDR3 totals 15 residues. V shed 6 bases, J shed 4 bases, and the junction held 13 bases outside the gene matches. Germline V lookup: CDR1 SQVTM, CDR2 ANQGSEA. This chain's CDR3 is CSVRGMDRELETQYF. The CDR3 bases are TGCAGCGTGAGGGGTATGGACAGGGAGTTAGAGACCCAGTACTTC. Combining the CDR3 with reference TRBV29-1 and TRBJ2-5 gives the whole variable domain SAVISQKPSRDICQRGTSLTIQCQVDSQVTMMFWYRQQPGQSLTLIATANQGSEATYESGFVIDKFPISRPNLTFSTLTVSNMSPEDSSIYLCSVRGMDRELETQYFGPGTRLLVL.

V and J are TRBV19 and TRBJ1-5, with D possibly being TRBD1 (5 bases). The CDR3 covers 15 residues. The germline CDR1 and CDR2 sequences are LNHDA and SQIVND (reference sequence). The V and J ends lost 6 bases and 7 bases respectively, with 19 bases between them. In DNA form, the CDR3 reads TGTGCCAGTAGCCTGCTGGGGCAGGGAGGCCAGCCCCAGCATTTT. It is translated as CASSLLGQGGQPQHF.

The chain employs TRBV6-5 and TRBJ1-1, with 7 bases that match TRBD1. V was pared by 1 base and J by 2 bases, with 1 base of the junction left unmatched. The germline V gene has CDR1 MNHEY and CDR2 SVGAGI. The CDR3 contains 14 residues. The CDR3 region is CASSYLGGNTEAFF. CDR3 bases: TGTGCCAGCAGTTACTTAGGGGGCAACACTGAAGCTTTCTTT.

The J gene is TRBJ2-7, the V gene TRBV5-4; D is possibly TRBD1 (6 bases). The V end lost 1 base, the J end lost 5 bases, and 13 bases lay between the germline ends. The CDR3 has 14 amino acids. The V gene's germline CDR1 is SGHNT and CDR2 YYREEE (reference sequence). The CDR3 loop is CASSLSGRGNEQYF. The CDR3 bases are TGTGCCAGCAGCTTGTCCGGCAGGGGTAACGAGCAGTACTTC. Drawing the rest from reference TRBV5-4 and TRBJ2-7, the complete variable domain is ETGVTQSPTHLIKTRGQQVTLRCSSQSGHNTVSWYQQALGQGPQFIFQYYREEENGRGNFPPRFSGLQFPNYSSELNVNALELDDSALYLCASSLSGRGNEQYFGPGTRLTVT.

This chain uses TRBV30 with TRBJ2-3; 12 bases line up with TRBD1. This CDR3 is built from 15 residues. Germline V CDR1 and CDR2: GTSNPN, SVGIG (reference sequence). J lost 6 bases, V lost 3 bases, and 7 bases had no gene match. The CDR3 DNA follows: TGTGCCTGGAGCGCCGGGACAGGGGGCTTCGATACGCAGTATTTT. Residues: CAWSAGTGGFDTQYF. Supplemented by reference TRBV30 and TRBJ2-3, the full variable domain reads SQTIHQWPATLVQPVGSPLSLECTVEGTSNPNLYWYRQAAGRGLQLLFYSVGIGQISSEVPQNLSASRPQDRQFILSSKKLLLSDSGFYLCAWSAGTGGFDTQYFGPGTRLTVL.

The chain has TRBV5-1 and TRBJ1-6; D unresolved. In germline, CDR1 is SGHRS, CDR2 YFSETQ. Between the trimmed V and J ends, which lost 4 bases and 7 bases, there was a span of 12 bases. The CDR3 is 14 amino acids. The DNA of the CDR3 is TGCGCCAGCAGCCGGGAGGGCGGGAATTCACCCCTCCACTTT. Translating gives CASSREGGNSPLHF.

This chain joins TRBV4-3 and TRBJ2-1; 10 positions match TRBD2. After removal of 1 base from V and 4 bases from J, the junction contained 4 bases not matched to a gene. Germline lookup yields CDR1 LGHNA and CDR2 YSLEER. The CDR3 is made up of 16 amino acids. The DNA of the CDR3 is TGCGCCAGCAGCCAAGTTAGGACTAGCGGTTACAATGAGCAGTTCTTC. Amino acid sequence: CASSQVRTSGYNEQFF.

This clone turned up a few times. The chain recombines TRBV24-1 with TRBJ1-4, with 7 bases that match TRBD1. CDR3 length equals 15 residues. Germline CDR1 is KGHDR and CDR2 is SFDVKD. Losses at the gene ends were 3 bases for V and 7 bases for J; bases not matched to a gene: 7. The CDR3 region is CATSDETGTREKLFF. The CDR3 DNA is TGTGCCACCAGTGATGAGACAGGGACTCGTGAAAAACTGTTTTTT.

The sample holds many counts of this clone. V is TRBV10-1 and J is TRBJ2-7, with 10 bases lining up with TRBD2. The V gene end was trimmed by 4 bases and the J gene end by 0 bases; junction bases not matched to a gene: 6. This CDR3 has 16 residues. Germline CDR1 is WNHNN and CDR2 is SYGVQD (reference sequence). CDR3 DNA: TGCGCCAGCAGTGTGTCTAGCGGGAGCGTCTCCTACGAGCAGTACTTC. Its translation is CASSVSSGSVSYEQYF.

The DNA for the CDR3 is TGTGCCAGCAGTTTAATCTTGGGGCCCACGGGCGTCGAGCAGTACTTC. Its protein is CASSLILGPTGVEQYF. This chain connects TRBV27 to TRBJ2-7; TRBD1 might be the D (5 bases). The V end lost 2 bases, the J end lost 6 bases, and 20 bases lay between the germline ends. Germline V gives CDR1 MNHEY, CDR2 SMNVEV (reference sequence). The CDR3 totals 16 residues.